These 27 T cell receptor beta chains share one sample of origin, sequenced in a study of beta chain features in type 1 diabetes. Isolated RNA was reverse transcribed in full, so expressed TCRB transcripts were sequenced. Sequencing used immunoSEQ multiplex PCR; TCRdb keeps in-frame clones, though not all of them. The sample gives more than 110,000 clones, 6.9% of which show up once; 1.4% is in the top ten. The specimen was central memory CD4+ T cells from blood. The receptors derive from a woman aged 30 to 39 in good health.

This clone was seen more than once but under ten times. This chain connects TRBV9 to TRBJ1-1, with 7 bases fitting TRBD1. The CDR3 contains 15 residues. The V segment lost 4 bases and the J segment 0 bases; nucleotides outside the gene matches: 6. Germline CDR1 and CDR2: SGDLS and YYNGEE. The CDR3 protein is CASSPRQGMNTEAFF. DNA for the CDR3: TGTGCCAGCAGCCCAAGACAGGGAATGAACACTGAAGCTTTCTTT.

V is TRBV18 and J is TRBJ1-1; D possibly corresponds to TRBD1 (5 bases). V was trimmed by 0 bases and J by 7 bases, leaving 9 bases between them. This CDR3 has 13 residues. Germline V CDR1 and CDR2: KGHSH, LQKENI. The CDR3 region has the DNA TGTGCCAGCTCACCACCGACAGCTTTTGAAGCTTTCTTT. It is translated as CASSPPTAFEAFF.

This clone was seen only a few times. The chain uses TRBV30 and TRBJ1-1, with 8 positions matching TRBD1. The J segment lost 1 base and the V segment lost 3 bases, leaving 7 bases of the junction unmatched. There are 15 residues in the CDR3. The germline CDR1 and CDR2 sequences are GTSNPN and SVGIG (reference sequence). The CDR3 here is CAWRLRGRANTEAFF. The CDR3 nucleotides read TGTGCCTGGAGACTCAGGGGGCGGGCGAACACTGAAGCTTTCTTT.

This clone was detected only a few times. This sequence joins TRBV7-9 and TRBJ2-2; D perhaps matches TRBD2 (6 bases). V was shortened by 8 bases and J by 0 bases, with 13 bases between the two germline ends. Germline V gene data show CDR1 as SEHNR and CDR2 as FQNEAQ (reference sequence). This CDR3 has 15 amino acids. The CDR3 bases are TGTGCCAGCCCTTCAGGGACTTCGAACACCGGGGAGCTGTTTTTT. Residues: CASPSGTSNTGELFF.

This clone was counted a few times. The chain employs TRBV4-1 and TRBJ2-3; TRBD1 matches at 10 bases. The CDR3 sequence is 15 residues long. Germline lookup yields CDR1 MGHRA and CDR2 YSYEKL. V was clipped by 6 bases and J by 4 bases; unmatched bases: 7. CDR3 region: CASRPGTGVPDTQYF. DNA for the CDR3: TGCGCCAGCAGACCCGGGACAGGGGTCCCAGATACGCAGTATTTT.

In this sample, this clone turned up a few times. This chain uses TRBV29-1 with TRBJ2-1; 9 bases fit TRBD2. CDR3 length: 15 amino acids. Germline assignment: CDR1 SQVTM and CDR2 ANQGSEA. J lost 7 bases, V lost 8 bases, and 15 bases had no gene match. The CDR3 here is CSMAGGRGRWNEQFF. The CDR3 bases are TGCAGCATGGCGGGGGGGAGGGGACGGTGGAATGAGCAGTTCTTC.

The V and J genes are TRBV4-3 and TRBJ1-3; D might be TRBD1 (6 bases). Trimming removed 1 base from V and 0 bases from J, with 16 bases in between. Germline CDR1 reads LGHNA; CDR2 reads YSLEER. This CDR3 is built from 18 residues. CDR3 in amino acids: CASSQVPGGGTSGNTIYF. DNA of the CDR3: TGCGCCAGCAGCCAAGTGCCTGGGGGCGGAACCTCTGGAAACACCATATATTTT.

Worth noting for this clone: Its ends do not fully match the called genes, so a read error is possible. The chain joins TRBV5-4 to TRBJ2-2; 11 nucleotides match TRBD2. The CDR3 extends over 15 amino acids. CDR1 is SGHNT, CDR2 YYREEE, per germline (reference sequence). CDR3 sequence (DNA): TGTGCCAGCAGCCTAGCGGGAGGTAACAACGGGGAGCTGTTTTTT. Encoded protein: CASSLAGGNNGELFF.

This clone has only a few counts. The rearrangement links TRBV5-1 to TRBJ1-2, with TRBD1 identical over 7 bases. With V trimmed by 0 bases and J by 8 bases, 4 bases remained unmatched. The CDR3 spans 13 residues. The germline CDR1 and CDR2 sequences are SGHRS and YFSETQ. The CDR3, as DNA: TGCGCCAGCAGCTTGGATACAGGGGTCGGCTACACCTTC. It encodes CASSLDTGVGYTF.

This rearrangement joins TRBV6-1 to TRBJ1-5; no reliable D call. The germline V and J ends were trimmed by 4 bases and 0 bases, with 19 bases remaining between them. CDR3 length: 18 amino acids. Germline CDR1 is MNHNS and CDR2 is SASEGT. The CDR3 region is CASSGRNWGGYSNQPQHF. The DNA for the CDR3 is TGTGCCAGCAGTGGTCGGAATTGGGGAGGTTATAGCAATCAGCCCCAGCATTTT.

The chain is built from TRBV2 and TRBJ1-5, with D unresolved. Trimming stripped 7 bases from V and 1 base from J, with 11 bases between. The CDR3 has 14 amino acids. The germline gives CDR1 SNHLY, CDR2 FYNNEI. The DNA of the CDR3 is TGTGCCAGCAACGCCGCACAGAGCAATCAGCCCCAGCATTTT. Encoded protein: CASNAAQSNQPQHF.

The chain links TRBV18 to TRBJ2-7; 7 positions agree with TRBD1. Germline loops: CDR1 KGHSH, CDR2 LQKENI. V shed 6 bases and J 2 bases; nucleotides not matched to a gene: 4. The CDR3 is made up of 13 amino acids. As DNA, the CDR3 is TGTGCCAGCTCCACCGGGACAGCCTACGAGCAGTACTTC. Its translation is CASSTGTAYEQYF.

This clone was picked up a small number of times. The CDR3 region has the DNA TGTGCCAGTAGTAGGGGCCCGGGACAGGGTGTTTACGAGCAGTACTTC. Amino acids: CASSRGPGQGVYEQYF. The chain combines TRBV19 with TRBJ2-7; TRBD1 matches 9 bases. CDR3 length: 16 residues. V lost 4 bases, J lost 4 bases, and 11 bases stayed unmatched. Looked up from germline, CDR1 is LNHDA and CDR2 is SQIVND (reference sequence).

This clone was detected many times. The V call is TRBV4-3, the J call TRBJ2-7; the D gene is possibly TRBD1 (6 bases). The CDR3 runs to 15 residues. The V end lost 4 bases, the J end lost 3 bases, and 16 bases lay between the germline ends. Germline assignment: CDR1 LGHNA and CDR2 YSLEER. The CDR3: CASSPRLIQGYEQYF. DNA for the CDR3: TGCGCCAGCAGCCCAAGACTGATACAGGGCTACGAGCAGTACTTC.

This clone has at least ten counts. V usage is TRBV4-3 and J usage is TRBJ2-7; 10 nucleotides align to TRBD2. The CDR3 runs 20 residues. The germline V gene encodes CDR1 LGHNA and CDR2 YSLEER. J was trimmed by 6 bases and V by 0 bases; bases with no gene match: 20. CDR3 coding DNA: TGCGCCAGCAGCCAAGATTTCTTGGGACTAGCGAGGACCGTAATCCCCGAGCAGTACTTC. Protein sequence: CASSQDFLGLARTVIPEQYF.

This clone has only a few counts. The chain uses TRBV5-1 and TRBJ2-7, with D tentatively TRBD2 (5 bases). CDR1 and CDR2 from the germline V gene are SGHRS and YFSETQ. The CDR3 is 15 amino acids. V lost 0 bases and J 4 bases, leaving 14 bases between the germline ends. CDR3: CASSLGTFGPYEQYF. The CDR3 DNA reads TGCGCCAGCAGCTTGGGGACTTTTGGCCCGTACGAGCAGTACTTC.

The J gene is TRBJ2-7, the V gene TRBV7-9, with D possibly matching TRBD2 (5 bases). CDR3 length: 16 residues. CDR1 is SEHNR, CDR2 FQNEAQ, per germline (reference sequence). V was pared by 3 bases and J by 0 bases, with 15 bases between. Here the CDR3 DNA reads TGTGCCAGCAGCTTGCGTAGGGCGGGCTCCTCCTACGAGCAGTACTTC. It is translated as CASSLRRAGSSYEQYF.

V gene TRBV4-2 combines with J gene TRBJ2-5; D gene unclear. The V end lost 1 base, the J end lost 4 bases, and 7 bases lay between the germline ends. The CDR3 spans 13 residues. Germline lookup yields CDR1 LGHNA and CDR2 YNFKEQ. The CDR3, as DNA: TGTGCCAGCAGCCAAGGGGCCGGAGAGACCCAGTACTTC. It is translated as CASSQGAGETQYF.

Only a few counts were recorded for this clone. The chain employs TRBV2 and TRBJ2-1; D perhaps matches TRBD1 (5 bases). Germline assignment: CDR1 SNHLY and CDR2 FYNNEI. CDR3 length equals 13 residues. V gave up 3 bases and J gave up 4 bases, with 7 bases separating them. For the CDR3, the DNA is TGTGCCAGCAGTGAGCAGGGATACAATGAGCAGTTCTTC. Translation gives CASSEQGYNEQFF.

This clone was picked up many times. This sequence joins TRBV19 and TRBJ1-4; weak D call: TRBD1 (5 bases). Germline CDR1 and CDR2: LNHDA and SQIVND (reference sequence). With 3 bases removed from V and 5 bases from J, the gap between germline ends came to 13 bases. The CDR3 has 15 amino acids. The CDR3 here is CASSITGGANEKLFF. In nucleotides, the CDR3 is TGTGCCAGTAGTATTACCGGAGGGGCCAATGAAAAACTGTTTTTT.

This clone was seen only a few times. The rearrangement joins TRBV13 to TRBJ2-3, with D perhaps matching TRBD2 (5 bases). CDR3 length equals 18 residues. The germline V gene has CDR1 PRHDT and CDR2 FYEKMQ (reference sequence). Trimming took 2 bases from V and 1 from J, leaving 19 bases between them. This CDR3 is CASSLRGSGVAGTDTQYF. The CDR3 DNA is TGTGCCAGCAGCTTACGAGGGAGTGGGGTTGCGGGCACAGATACGCAGTATTTT.

In its sample, this clone was seen many times. The V and J genes are TRBV30 and TRBJ2-5; D remains unclear. V lost 0 bases and J 5 bases, leaving 4 bases between the germline ends. Germline CDR1 is GTSNPN and CDR2 is SVGIG (reference sequence). The CDR3 runs to 11 residues. This CDR3 is CAWSVLETQYF. Here the CDR3 DNA reads TGTGCCTGGAGTGTCCTTGAGACCCAGTACTTC.

The V gene is TRBV30, the J gene TRBJ1-5; 10 bases line up with TRBD1. CDR1 GTSNPN and CDR2 SVGIG come from the germline V gene (reference sequence). The CDR3 is 17 amino acids. Trimming took 5 bases from V and 0 from J; bases not matched to a gene: 10. The CDR3 region is CAWAGGQGTNSNQPQHF. CDR3 DNA sequence: TGTGCCTGGGCCGGGGGACAGGGGACAAATAGCAATCAGCCCCAGCATTTT.

This clone came up many times. The J gene is TRBJ1-3, the V gene TRBV30, with a possible D match to TRBD1 (5 bases). The length of the CDR3 is 13 residues. Trimming cost V 4 bases and J 1 base, with 8 bases left between them. Germline loops: CDR1 GTSNPN, CDR2 SVGIG (reference sequence). The CDR3 loop reads CAWNPGSGNTIYF. The CDR3 DNA sequence: TGTGCCTGGAATCCAGGGTCTGGAAACACCATATATTTT.

This clone has ten or more counts. V and J are TRBV7-9 and TRBJ2-7, with 10 bases matching TRBD1. V trimming: 3 bases; J trimming: 4 bases; junction bases outside the gene matches: 3. This CDR3 region has 14 residues. Per germline, CDR1 SEHNR and CDR2 FQNEAQ (reference sequence). The chain's CDR3 is CASSLGTGVYEQYF. The CDR3 coding sequence is TGTGCCAGCAGCTTGGGGACAGGGGTTTACGAGCAGTACTTC.

CDR3 coding DNA: TGTGCCAGTAGTATATCGATCTCAGGGGGCTATGGCTACACCTTC. Translated, it gives CASSISISGGYGYTF. The V and J genes are TRBV19 and TRBJ1-2; 7 nucleotides align to TRBD1. V trimming: 2 bases; J trimming: 4 bases; junction bases outside the gene matches: 7. CDR3 length: 15 amino acids. Germline values: CDR1 LNHDA, CDR2 SQIVND (reference sequence).

This clone was seen ten or more times. The chain is built from TRBV7-8 and TRBJ1-5, with TRBD1 matching over 7 bases. The CDR3 sequence is 15 residues long. Germline V gene sequence: CDR1 SGHVS, CDR2 FQNEAQ. Trimming cost V 6 bases and J 6 bases; bases outside gene matches: 11. Here the CDR3 reads CASSPQGVQAQPQHF. DNA of the CDR3: TGTGCCAGCAGTCCCCAGGGGGTTCAGGCTCAGCCCCAGCATTTT.